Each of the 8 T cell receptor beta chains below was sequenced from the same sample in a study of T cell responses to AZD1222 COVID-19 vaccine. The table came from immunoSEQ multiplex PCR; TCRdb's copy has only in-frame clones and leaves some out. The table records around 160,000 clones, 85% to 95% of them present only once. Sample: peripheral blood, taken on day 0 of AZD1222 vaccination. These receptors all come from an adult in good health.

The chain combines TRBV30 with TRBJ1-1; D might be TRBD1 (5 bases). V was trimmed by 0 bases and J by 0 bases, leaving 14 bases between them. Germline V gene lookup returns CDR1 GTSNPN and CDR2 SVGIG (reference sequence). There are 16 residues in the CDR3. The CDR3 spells CAWSVLGGPMNTEAFF. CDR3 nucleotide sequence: TGTGCCTGGAGTGTACTGGGGGGACCCATGAACACTGAAGCTTTCTTT.

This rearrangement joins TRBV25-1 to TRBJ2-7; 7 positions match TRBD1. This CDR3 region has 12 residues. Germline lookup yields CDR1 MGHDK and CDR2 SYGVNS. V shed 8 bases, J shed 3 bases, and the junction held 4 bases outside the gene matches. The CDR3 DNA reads TGTGCCAGCCGGACAGGCTTCTACGAGCAGTACTTC. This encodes CASRTGFYEQYF.

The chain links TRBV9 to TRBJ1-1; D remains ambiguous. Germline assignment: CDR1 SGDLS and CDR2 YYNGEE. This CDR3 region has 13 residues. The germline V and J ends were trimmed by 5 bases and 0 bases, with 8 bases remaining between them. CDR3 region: CASSPRVNTEAFF. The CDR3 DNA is TGTGCCAGCAGTCCGCGAGTGAACACTGAAGCTTTCTTT. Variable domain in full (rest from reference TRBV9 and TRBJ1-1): DSGVTQTPKHLITATGQRVTLRCSPRSGDLSVYWYQQSLDQGLQFLIQYYNGEERAKGNILERFSAQQFPDLHSELNLSSLELGDSALYFCASSPRVNTEAFFGQGTRLTVV.

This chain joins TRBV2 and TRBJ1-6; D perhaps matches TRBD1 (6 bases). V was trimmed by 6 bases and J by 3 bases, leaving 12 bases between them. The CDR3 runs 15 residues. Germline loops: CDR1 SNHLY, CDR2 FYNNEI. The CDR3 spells CASSHTGNYNSPLHF. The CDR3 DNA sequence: TGTGCCAGCAGCCATACAGGGAACTATAATTCACCCCTCCACTTT.

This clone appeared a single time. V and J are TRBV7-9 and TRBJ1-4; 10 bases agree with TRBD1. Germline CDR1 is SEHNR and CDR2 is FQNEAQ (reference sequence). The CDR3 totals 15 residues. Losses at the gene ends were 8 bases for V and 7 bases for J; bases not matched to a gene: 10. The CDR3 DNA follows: TGTGCCAGCGGATTCCGGGGACAGGGGCCTGAAAAACTGTTTTTT. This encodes CASGFRGQGPEKLFF.

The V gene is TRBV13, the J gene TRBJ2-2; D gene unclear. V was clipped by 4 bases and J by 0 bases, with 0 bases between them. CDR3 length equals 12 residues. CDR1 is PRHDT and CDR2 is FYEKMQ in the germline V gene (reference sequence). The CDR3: CASSSNTGELFF. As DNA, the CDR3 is TGTGCCAGCAGCTCGAACACCGGGGAGCTGTTTTTT. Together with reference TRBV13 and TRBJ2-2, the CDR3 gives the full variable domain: AAGVIQSPRHLIKEKRETATLKCYPIPRHDTVYWYQQGPGQDPQFLISFYEKMQSDKGSIPDRFSAQQFSDYHSELNMSSLELGDSALYFCASSSNTGELFFGEGSRLTVL.

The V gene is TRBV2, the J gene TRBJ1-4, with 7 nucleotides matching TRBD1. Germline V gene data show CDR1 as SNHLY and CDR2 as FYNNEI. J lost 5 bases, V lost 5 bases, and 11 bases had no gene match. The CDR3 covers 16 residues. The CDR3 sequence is CASSRDRVGLNEKLFF. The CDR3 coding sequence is TGTGCCAGCAGTCGAGACAGGGTGGGGCTCAATGAAAAACTGTTTTTT. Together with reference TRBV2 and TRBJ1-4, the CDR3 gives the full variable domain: EPEVTQTPSHQVTQMGQEVILRCVPISNHLYFYWYRQILGQKVEFLVSFYNNEISEKSEIFDDQFSVERPDGSNFTLKIRSTKLEDSAMYFCASSRDRVGLNEKLFFGSGTQLSVL.

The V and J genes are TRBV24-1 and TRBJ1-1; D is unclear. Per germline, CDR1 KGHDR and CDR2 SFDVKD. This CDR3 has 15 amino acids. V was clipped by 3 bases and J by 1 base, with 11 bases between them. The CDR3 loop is CATSDGRARNTEAFF. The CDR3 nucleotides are TGTGCCACCAGTGATGGGCGGGCCAGGAACACTGAAGCTTTCTTT.